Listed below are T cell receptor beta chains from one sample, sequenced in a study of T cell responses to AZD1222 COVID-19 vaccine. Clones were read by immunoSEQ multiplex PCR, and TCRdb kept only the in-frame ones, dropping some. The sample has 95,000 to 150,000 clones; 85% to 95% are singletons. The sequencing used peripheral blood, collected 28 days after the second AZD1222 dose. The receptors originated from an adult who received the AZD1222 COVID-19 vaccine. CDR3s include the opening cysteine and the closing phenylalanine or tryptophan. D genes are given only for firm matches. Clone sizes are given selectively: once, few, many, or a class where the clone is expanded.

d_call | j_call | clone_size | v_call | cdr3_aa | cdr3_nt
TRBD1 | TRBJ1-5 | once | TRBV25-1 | CASSHGQGSQPQHF | TGTGCCAGCAGCCACGGACAGGGATCTCAGCCCCAGCATTTT
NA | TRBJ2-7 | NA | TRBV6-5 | CASSSLTGTYEQYF | TGTGCCAGCAGTTCACTGACAGGTACCTACGAGCAGTACTTC
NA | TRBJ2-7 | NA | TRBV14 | CASSHPFSYEQYF | TGTGCCAGCAGCCACCCATTCTCCTACGAGCAGTACTTC
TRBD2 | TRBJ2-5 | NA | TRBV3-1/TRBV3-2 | CASSQGASGGAQETQYF | TGTGCCAGCAGCCAAGGAGCTAGCGGGGGGGCCCAAGAGACCCAGTACTTC
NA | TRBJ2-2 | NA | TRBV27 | CASSLKGVTGELFF | TGTGCCAGCAGTTTGAAGGGAGTTACCGGGGAGCTGTTTTTT
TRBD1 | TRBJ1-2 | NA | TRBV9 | CASSTRTGNFYGYTF | TGTGCCAGCAGCACCCGGACAGGAAACTTCTATGGCTACACCTTC
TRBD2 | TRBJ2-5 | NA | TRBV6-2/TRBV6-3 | CASSLADWRETQYF | TGTGCCAGCAGCCTAGCGGACTGGCGGGAGACCCAGTACTTC
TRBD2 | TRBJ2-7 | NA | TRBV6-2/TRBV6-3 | CASSSSASGEYEQYF | TGTGCCAGCAGTTCCTCGGCTAGCGGCGAGTACGAGCAGTACTTC
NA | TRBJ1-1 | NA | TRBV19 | CASSQTLNTEAFF | TGTGCCAGTAGCCAAACCCTGAACACTGAAGCTTTCTTT
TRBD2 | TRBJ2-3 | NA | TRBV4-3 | CASSQSPVTSDTDTQYF | TGCGCCAGCAGCCAAAGTCCGGTGACTAGCGACACAGATACGCAGTATTTT
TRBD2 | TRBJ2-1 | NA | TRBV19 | CASSLGLAGTYNEQFF | TGTGCCAGTAGTTTAGGACTAGCGGGGACCTACAATGAGCAGTTCTTC
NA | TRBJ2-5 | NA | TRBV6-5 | CASSSAPWGQETQYF | TGTGCCAGCAGTTCCGCCCCCTGGGGACAAGAGACCCAGTACTTC
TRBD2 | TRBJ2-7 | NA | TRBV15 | CATSRGTSLGLEQYF | TGTGCCACCAGCAGGGGGACTAGCCTGGGCCTCGAGCAGTACTTC
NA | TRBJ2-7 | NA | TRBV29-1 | CSPEGMRSSYEQYF | TGCAGTCCCGAGGGGATGAGGAGCTCCTACGAGCAGTACTTC
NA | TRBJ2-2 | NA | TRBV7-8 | CASSLAGGLSGELFF | TGTGCCAGCAGCTTAGCGGGGGGGCTTTCTGGGGAGCTGTTTTTT
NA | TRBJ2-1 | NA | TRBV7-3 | CASSLTVDNEQFF | TGTGCCAGCAGCTTAACGGTCGACAATGAGCAGTTCTTC
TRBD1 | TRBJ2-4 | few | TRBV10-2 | CASSESIQGWIKNIQYF | TGCGCCAGCAGTGAGTCGATACAGGGGTGGATCAAAAACATTCAGTACTTC
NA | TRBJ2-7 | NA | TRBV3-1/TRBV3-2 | CASSHGPEASYEQYF | TGTGCCAGCAGCCACGGACCGGAGGCCAGCTACGAGCAGTACTTC
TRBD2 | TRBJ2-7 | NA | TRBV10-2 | CASGMLAGPSYEQYF | TGCGCCAGCGGAATGCTAGCGGGACCCTCCTACGAGCAGTACTTC
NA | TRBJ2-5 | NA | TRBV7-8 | CASSLVSRGRETQYF | TGTGCCAGCAGCTTAGTTAGCAGGGGCCGAGAGACCCAGTACTTC